This T cell receptor (beta chain) was sequenced for a study of radiation and T cells in renal cell carcinoma. Sequencing was performed with immunoSEQ multiplex PCR; in TCRdb, only in-frame clones are kept and a portion is missing. The sample has some 14,000 clones; about 56% are singletons. The CDR3 has 14 residues. V was cut by 5 bases and J by 0 bases, with 8 bases left in between. CDR1 LNHNV and CDR2 YYDKDF come from the germline V gene (reference sequence). As for treatment: treatment-naive control, cytoreductive nephrectomy. This renal cell carcinoma was of the clear cell type. Overall study findings and caveats: Compared with controls, irradiated tumors showed greater TCR clonality.

In its sample, this clone was seen many times. The antigen is undetermined. This TCR was sampled from a man between 50 and 59 years old with renal cell carcinoma. The starting material was tumor tissue, obtained from a patient whose treatment was nephrectomy without radiotherapy. This rearrangement joins TRBV15 to TRBJ1-5, with D tentatively TRBD1 (5 bases). The DNA of the CDR3 is TGTGCCACCAGCCCCGACAGTAGCAATCAGCCCCAGCATTTT. As protein: CATSPDSSNQPQHF.